The T cell receptor (beta chain) under discussion was sequenced for a study of technical replicates of blood from several donors. Germline lookup yields CDR1 SGHRS and CDR2 YFSETQ. After removal of 4 bases from V and 8 bases from J, the junction contained 11 bases not matched to a gene. The CDR3 loop spans 15 amino acids. Measured with immunoSEQ multiplex PCR; TCRdb has only the in-frame clones, and not every one. This table has under 45,000 clones, around 97% appearing once. The sample was T cells isolated from PBMCs. V gene TRBV5-1 combines with J gene TRBJ1-1; 10 positions match TRBD1. The TCR originated in a human donor in good health. Here the CDR3 DNA reads TGCGCCAGCAGCATGCTCCGGGACAGGGGAGCCGAAGCTTTCTTT. Its translation is CASSMLRDRGAEAFF. Full variable domain (remainder filled in from reference TRBV5-1 and TRBJ1-1): KAGVTQTPRYLIKTRGQQVTLSCSPISGHRSVSWYQQTPGQGLQFLFEYFSETQRNKGNFPGRFSGRQFSNSRSEMNVSTLELGDSALYLCASSMLRDRGAEAFFGQGTRLTVV.